The 15 T cell receptor beta chains below come from one sample, sequenced in a study of blood T cell repertoires in COVID-19. Clones were read by immunoSEQ multiplex PCR, and TCRdb kept only the in-frame ones, dropping some. The table records 250,000 to 350,000 clones, approximately 89% of them present only once. The material sequenced was peripheral blood. The receptors here all came from a woman aged 30 to 39 who had recovered from COVID-19.

This clone was detected ten times or more. The V and J genes are TRBV7-9 and TRBJ2-2; D gene unclear. The ends were cut back, 3 bases at V and 4 bases at J, with 12 bases in the middle. CDR1 is SEHNR, CDR2 FQNEAQ, per germline (reference sequence). This CDR3 is built from 15 residues. The CDR3 here is CASSFWAPTTGELFF. DNA for the CDR3: TGTGCCAGCAGCTTTTGGGCACCAACCACCGGGGAGCTGTTTTTT. Full variable domain (rest looked up from reference TRBV7-9 and TRBJ2-2): DTGVSQNPRHKITKRGQNVTFRCDPISEHNRLYWYRQTLGQGPEFLTYFQNEAQLEKSRLLSDRFSAERPKGSFSTLEIQRTEQGDSAMYLCASSFWAPTTGELFFGEGSRLTVL.

The chain is built from TRBV10-3 and TRBJ2-7, with a weak D call TRBD1 (6 bases). The V end lost 3 bases, the J end lost 4 bases, and 13 bases lay between the germline ends. Looked up from germline, CDR1 is ENHRY and CDR2 is SYGVKD. This CDR3 has 14 residues. The CDR3 region is CAISDPQGDYEQYF. CDR3 bases: TGTGCCATCAGTGACCCACAGGGAGATTACGAGCAGTACTTC.

The table lists this clone with a few counts. The rearrangement links TRBV9 to TRBJ2-7; 7 bases agree with TRBD1. Germline-derived CDR1 and CDR2 are SGDLS and YYNGEE. The trim removed 4 bases at V and 6 bases at J, leaving 10 bases unmatched. The CDR3 totals 14 residues. The CDR3 protein is CASSLTGNAGEQYF. The CDR3 DNA reads as TGTGCCAGCAGCCTGACAGGGAATGCGGGCGAGCAGTACTTC. The complete variable domain, with remaining parts taken from reference TRBV9 and TRBJ2-7, reads DSGVTQTPKHLITATGQRVTLRCSPRSGDLSVYWYQQSLDQGLQFLIQYYNGEERAKGNILERFSAQQFPDLHSELNLSSLELGDSALYFCASSLTGNAGEQYFGPGTRLTVT.

The gene calls are TRBV25-1 and TRBJ1-1; 7 bases agree with TRBD1. The V and J ends lost 7 bases and 7 bases, in that order; junction bases with no gene match: 12. The CDR3 has 14 residues. The V gene's germline CDR1 is MGHDK and CDR2 SYGVNS. The CDR3 spells CASKAYGTVNEAFF. DNA for the CDR3: TGTGCCAGCAAAGCCTACGGGACAGTCAATGAAGCTTTCTTT.

This clone was seen a handful of times. The rearrangement joins TRBV7-8 to TRBJ1-3, with a tentative D call TRBD1 (5 bases). CDR1 SGHVS and CDR2 FQNEAQ come from the germline V gene. The ends were cut back, 1 base at V and 0 bases at J, with 13 bases in the middle. The CDR3 length is 17 residues. CDR3 coding DNA: TGTGCCAGCAGCTTAGGGGGTCGGGGGTCCTCTGGAAACACCATATATTTT. Translating gives CASSLGGRGSSGNTIYF.

The chain joins TRBV27 to TRBJ2-7, with TRBD1 matching over 8 bases. The germline CDR1 and CDR2 sequences are MNHEY and SMNVEV (reference sequence). The CDR3 has 13 amino acids. The V segment lost 5 bases and the J segment 7 bases; nucleotides outside the gene matches: 7. The CDR3 nucleotides are TGTGCCAGCAGTGCGGGGACAGGTAGGGAGCAGTACTTC. Its translation is CASSAGTGREQYF.

The chain recombines TRBV3-1 (or the pseudogene TRBV3-2) with TRBJ2-4, with 8 nucleotides matching TRBD1. Looked up from germline, CDR1 is LGHDT and CDR2 is YNNKEL (reference sequence). This CDR3 spans 15 amino acids. The junction had 9 bases not matched to a gene; V was cut back by 5 bases and J by 6 bases. CDR3 residues: CASSTTTGGRNIQYF. The CDR3 DNA sequence: TGTGCCAGCAGCACCACAACAGGGGGAAGAAACATTCAGTACTTC.

In DNA form, the CDR3 reads TGTGCCAGTAGCCCTCCACAGGGGATCGGTGAAAAACTGTTTTTT. The encoded protein is CASSPPQGIGEKLFF. V is TRBV19 and J is TRBJ1-4; 7 positions match TRBD1. Germline assignment: CDR1 LNHDA and CDR2 SQIVND (reference sequence). This CDR3 is built from 15 residues. V shed 6 bases, J shed 7 bases, and the junction held 11 bases outside the gene matches.

The CDR3 DNA is TGTGCCAGTACGGGACATATTAAGAACACTGAAGCTTTCTTT. Its protein is CASTGHIKNTEAFF. The V and J genes are TRBV19 and TRBJ1-1; possibly TRBD1 for D (6 bases). Between the trimmed V and J ends, which lost 7 bases and 1 base, there was a span of 13 bases. The CDR3 spans 14 residues. Germline CDR1 reads LNHDA; CDR2 reads SQIVND (reference sequence).

The gene calls are TRBV5-1 and TRBJ1-1, with 7 bases that match TRBD1. V lost 4 bases and J lost 0; bases outside the gene matches: 9. The germline gives CDR1 SGHRS, CDR2 YFSETQ. The length of the CDR3 is 16 residues. The CDR3 DNA reads as TGCGCCAGCAGCACAGGGACAGTTGGGATGAACACTGAAGCTTTCTTT. Its protein is CASSTGTVGMNTEAFF.

V gene TRBV5-5 combines with J gene TRBJ1-2; D possibly corresponds to TRBD1 (6 bases). This CDR3 spans 13 amino acids. The V gene lost 6 bases and the J gene lost 4 bases, with 13 bases spanning the gap. Germline V gives CDR1 SGHKS, CDR2 YYEKEE (reference sequence). CDR3 amino acids: CASTLQGSYGYTF. CDR3 nucleotides: TGTGCCAGCACCTTACAGGGAAGCTATGGCTACACCTTC.

This chain links TRBV6-5 with TRBJ1-3, with 7 bases fitting TRBD1. Trimming took 6 bases from V and 2 from J; bases not matched to a gene: 1. From germline, CDR1 is MNHEY and CDR2 SVGAGI. This CDR3 has 13 residues. CDR3 loop: CASRTGPGNTIYF. Written as DNA, the CDR3 is TGTGCCAGCAGGACAGGGCCTGGAAACACCATATATTTT.

This clone occurred once. The chain employs TRBV27 and TRBJ2-1, with a weak D call TRBD2 (6 bases). This CDR3 is built from 17 residues. Germline values: CDR1 MNHEY, CDR2 SMNVEV (reference sequence). V was trimmed by 3 bases and J by 5 bases, leaving 20 bases between them. The CDR3 nucleotides read TGTGCCAGCAGTTTTCGTTATGTACCCGGGGGAAACAATGAGCAGTTCTTC. Translation gives CASSFRYVPGGNNEQFF.

This clone was seen a few times. The chain carries TRBV28 and TRBJ1-1, with 11 bases lining up with TRBD1. J lost 7 bases, V lost 5 bases, and 6 bases had no gene match. Germline CDR1 is MDHEN and CDR2 is SYDVKM. This CDR3 has 14 residues. CDR3 sequence (DNA): TGTGCCAGCAGTCAGGGACAGGGGGTGGGTGAAGCTTTCTTT. It yields the protein CASSQGQGVGEAFF.

The chain combines TRBV7-2 with TRBJ1-5, with D maybe TRBD1 (6 bases). The CDR3 is 14 amino acids. Trimming stripped 5 bases from V and 6 bases from J, with 14 bases between. CDR1 is SGHTA and CDR2 is FQGNSA in the germline V gene. CDR3 bases: TGTGCCAGCAGCATACTACAGGGCCCTCAGCCCCAGCATTTT. Translated, it gives CASSILQGPQPQHF.